Included here is one TCR beta chain sequence, with context. What it binds is not known. Clones were read by immunoSEQ multiplex PCR, and TCRdb kept only the in-frame ones, dropping some. The sample yields 45,000 to 60,000 clones, roughly four fifths seen once. The data were taken from a study of OX40 agonist ivuxolimab in advanced cancers. Study-wide context: In this trial design, patients received ivuxolimab intravenously at 0.01 to 10 mg/kg every 2 weeks. Earlier treatment with anti-PD-1, anti-PD-L1 or anti-CTLA-4 was permitted, and 35% to 40% had received some. Study conclusions and caveats: Certain nonresponders likewise exhibited a low normalized T-cell clonal expansion.

This CDR3 region has 16 residues. The germline V gene encodes CDR1 MGHRA and CDR2 YSYEKL. The trim removed 1 base at V and 3 bases at J, leaving 5 bases unmatched. The origin of this receptor is an adult with an advanced solid tumor such as melanoma, head and neck, liver or kidney cancer. V usage is TRBV4-1 and J usage is TRBJ2-1, with 8 positions matching TRBD1. The sequences come from CD4+ or CD8+ T cells sorted from blood, collected in a trial of the OX40 agonist ivuxolimab. CDR3 protein: CASSQVRQGRYNEQFF. CDR3 sequence (DNA): TGCGCCAGCAGCCAAGTGAGACAGGGGCGCTACAATGAGCAGTTCTTC.